This entry features one TCR beta chain sequence. The record originates from a study of blood T cell repertoires in COVID-19. Authors' analysis steps: Nucleated cell number was recorded as an estimate derived from reference gene primer amplification. TCRdb keeps only in-frame clones here, not all; method: immunoSEQ multiplex PCR. That table supplies the V and J calls and clone size; D and trimming were determined from the DNA. Found here are approximately 120,000 clones, about 93% of them singletons; the top ten hold just over 2%. Germline V gene lookup returns CDR1 SGHNT and CDR2 YYREEE (reference sequence). The junction had 6 bases not matched to a gene; V was cut back by 3 bases and J by 4 bases. The CDR3 runs 15 residues.

The sequence was collected from a man aged 45-65 years with COVID-19, enrolled during active disease. The material sequenced was peripheral blood. The chain combines TRBV5-4 with TRBJ2-5, with 10 bases identical to TRBD1. CDR3 in DNA: TGTGCCAGCAGCTGGGAGGGACAGGGGACAGAGACCCAGTACTTC. The encoded protein is CASSWEGQGTETQYF.